Given below is one T cell receptor beta chain in context. V was pared by 0 bases and J by 0 bases, with 3 bases of the junction left unmatched. Germline V gene sequence: CDR1 SGHRS, CDR2 YFSETQ. The CDR3 runs 15 residues. In the authors' workflow: Reference gene primer amplification yielded estimated nucleated cell counts. Data came from immunoSEQ multiplex PCR; TCRdb stores just in-frame clones and leaves some out. D and trimming were read from the DNA, whereas the V and J calls and clone size are those reported in that table. The sample yields about 89,000 clones, 70% to 90% seen once. The data stem from a study of blood T cell repertoires in COVID-19. In the study overall: Acute-phase and convalescent COVID-19 samples originated in the United States, Italy and Spain.

The origin of this receptor is a man aged 60 to 69 with acute or convalescent COVID-19. Sequenced input: peripheral blood. V usage is TRBV5-1 and J usage is TRBJ2-7; the match to TRBD2 covers 7 bases. The CDR3 DNA follows: TGCGCCAGCAGCTTGGGGGCGGGAGCCTCCTACGAGCAGTACTTC. It encodes CASSLGAGASYEQYF. Supplemented by reference TRBV5-1 and TRBJ2-7, the full variable domain reads KAGVTQTPRYLIKTRGQQVTLSCSPISGHRSVSWYQQTPGQGLQFLFEYFSETQRNKGNFPGRFSGRQFSNSRSEMNVSTLELGDSALYLCASSLGAGASYEQYFGPGTRLTVT.